The following is a TCR beta chain sequence with its context. This sample was taken from a study of blood T cell repertoires in COVID-19. The wider study: PBMCs, B-cell-depleted T cells, or T cells were the source of the cDNA or gDNA that made up the material.

TCRdb's copy holds only in-frame clones and misses some; the assay was immunoSEQ multiplex PCR. The sample carries over 200,000 clones, roughly 90% recorded once. The sequencing input was peripheral blood. This receptor was obtained from a woman aged 55-70 years with acute or convalescent COVID-19.

In DNA form, the CDR3 reads TGTGCCAGCTCACCAGCGAGCGGGGTTTACGAGCAGTACTTC. Translation: CASSPASGVYEQYF. J is TRBJ2-7 and V is TRBV18, with 7 bases fitting TRBD2. The J segment lost 4 bases and the V segment lost 2 bases, leaving 5 bases of the junction unmatched. Germline CDR1 reads KGHSH; CDR2 reads LQKENI. CDR3 length equals 14 residues.